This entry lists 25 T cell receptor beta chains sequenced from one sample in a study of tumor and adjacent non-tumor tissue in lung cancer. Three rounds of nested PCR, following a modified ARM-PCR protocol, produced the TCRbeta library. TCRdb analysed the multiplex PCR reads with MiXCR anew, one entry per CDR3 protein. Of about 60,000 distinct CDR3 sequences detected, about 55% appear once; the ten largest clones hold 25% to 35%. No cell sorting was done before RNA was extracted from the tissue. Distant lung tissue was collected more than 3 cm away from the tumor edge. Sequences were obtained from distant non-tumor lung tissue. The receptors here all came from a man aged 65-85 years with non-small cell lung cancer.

DNA for the CDR3: TGTGCCAGCAACCCAACTAGTGGGAGCTCCTACAATGAGCAGTTCTTC. Translating it yields CASNPTSGSSYNEQFF. The chain joins TRBV11-1 to TRBJ2-1, with D maybe TRBD2 (5 bases). V lost 7 bases and J 0 bases, leaving 16 bases between the germline ends. CDR1 and CDR2 from the germline V gene are SGHAT and FQDESV (reference sequence). The CDR3 runs 16 residues.

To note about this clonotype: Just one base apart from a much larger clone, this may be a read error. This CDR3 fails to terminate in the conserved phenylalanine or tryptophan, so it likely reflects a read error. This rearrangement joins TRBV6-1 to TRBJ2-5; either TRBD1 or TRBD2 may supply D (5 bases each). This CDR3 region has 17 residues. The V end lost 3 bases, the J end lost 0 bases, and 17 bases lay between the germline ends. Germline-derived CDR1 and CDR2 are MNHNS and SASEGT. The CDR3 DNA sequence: TGTGCCAGCAGTGAGAGGGGCCTAATAGGGAACCAAGAGACCCAGTACTTG. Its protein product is CASSERGLIGNQETQYL.

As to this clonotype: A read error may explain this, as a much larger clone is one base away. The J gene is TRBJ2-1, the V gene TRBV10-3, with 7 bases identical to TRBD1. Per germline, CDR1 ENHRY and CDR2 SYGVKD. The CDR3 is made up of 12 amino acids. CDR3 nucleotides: TGTGCCGCAAGGGGGCCTTACATTGAGCAGTTCTTC. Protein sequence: CAARGPYIEQFF.

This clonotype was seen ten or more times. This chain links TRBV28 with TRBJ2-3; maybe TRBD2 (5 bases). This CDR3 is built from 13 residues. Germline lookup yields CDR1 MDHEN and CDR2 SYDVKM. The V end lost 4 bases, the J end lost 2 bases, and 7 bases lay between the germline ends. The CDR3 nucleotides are TGTGCCAGCAGTTCGAGGGACACAGATACGCAGTATTTT. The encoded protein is CASSSRDTDTQYF.

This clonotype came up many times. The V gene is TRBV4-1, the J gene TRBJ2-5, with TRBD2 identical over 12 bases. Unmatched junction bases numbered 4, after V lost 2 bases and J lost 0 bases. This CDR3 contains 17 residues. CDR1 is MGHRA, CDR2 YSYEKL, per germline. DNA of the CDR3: TGCGCCAGCAGCCAAAGAGGACTAGCGGGGTACCAAGAGACCCAGTACTTC. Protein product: CASSQRGLAGYQETQYF.

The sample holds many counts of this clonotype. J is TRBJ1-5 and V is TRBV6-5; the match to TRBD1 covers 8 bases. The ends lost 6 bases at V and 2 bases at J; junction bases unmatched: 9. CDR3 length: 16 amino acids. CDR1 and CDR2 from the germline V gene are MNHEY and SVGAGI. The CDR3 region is CASRSIRGQGNQPQHF. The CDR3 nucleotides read TGTGCCAGCAGAAGCATCAGGGGGCAGGGCAATCAGCCCCAGCATTTT.

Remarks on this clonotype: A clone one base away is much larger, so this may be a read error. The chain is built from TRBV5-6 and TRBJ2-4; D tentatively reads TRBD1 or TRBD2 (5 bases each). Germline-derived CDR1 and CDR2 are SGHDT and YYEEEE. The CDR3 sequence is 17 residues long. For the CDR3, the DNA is TGTGCCAGCAGCTACCCCACAGGAGGTTTAGCCAAAAAGATTCAGTACTTC. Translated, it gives CASSYPTGGLAKKIQYF.

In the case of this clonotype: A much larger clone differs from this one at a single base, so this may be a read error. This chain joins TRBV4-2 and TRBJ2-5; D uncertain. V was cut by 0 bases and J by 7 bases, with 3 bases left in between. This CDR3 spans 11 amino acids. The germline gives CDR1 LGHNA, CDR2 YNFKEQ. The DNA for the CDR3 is TGTGCCAGCAGCCAAGAAGGGACCCAGTACTTC. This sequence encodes CASSQEGTQYF.

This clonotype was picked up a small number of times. The chain's CDR3 is CASGLNRGNSKNIQYF. CDR3 bases: TGTGCTAGCGGCCTGAACAGGGGTAATTCCAAAAACATTCAGTACTTC. The chain links TRBV11-3 to TRBJ2-4; possibly TRBD1 for D (7 bases). Germline-derived CDR1 and CDR2 are SGHNT and YENEEA. CDR3 length: 16 residues.

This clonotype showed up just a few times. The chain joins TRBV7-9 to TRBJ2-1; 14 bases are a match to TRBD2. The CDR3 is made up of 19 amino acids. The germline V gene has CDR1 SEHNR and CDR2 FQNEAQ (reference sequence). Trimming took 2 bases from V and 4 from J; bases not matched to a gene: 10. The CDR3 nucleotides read TGTGCCAGCAGCTTACGACCCGGGACTAGCGGGAGCTATTACAATGAGCAGTTCTTC. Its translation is CASSLRPGTSGSYYNEQFF.

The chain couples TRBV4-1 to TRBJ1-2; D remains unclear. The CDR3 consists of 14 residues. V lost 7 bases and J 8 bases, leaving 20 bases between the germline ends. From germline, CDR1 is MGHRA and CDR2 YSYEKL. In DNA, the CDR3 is TGCGCCAGCAACCAGCTGAATGGGGAGGACGGCTACACCTTC. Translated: CASNQLNGEDGYTF.

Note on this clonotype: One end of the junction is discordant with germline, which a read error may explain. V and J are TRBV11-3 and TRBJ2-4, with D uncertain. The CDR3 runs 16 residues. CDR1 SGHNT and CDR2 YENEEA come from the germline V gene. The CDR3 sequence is CANSLNAEQAKNIQYF. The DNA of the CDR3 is TGTGCCAACAGCTTAAACGCGGAACAAGCCAAAAACATTCAGTACTTC.

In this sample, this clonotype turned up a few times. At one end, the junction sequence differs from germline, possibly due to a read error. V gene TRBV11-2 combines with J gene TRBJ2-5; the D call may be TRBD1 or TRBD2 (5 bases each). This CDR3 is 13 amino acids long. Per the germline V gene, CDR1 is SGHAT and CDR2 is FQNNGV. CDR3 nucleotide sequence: TGTGCAAGCAGCTCGGGGCCTGTGAGGACCCAGTACTTC. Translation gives CASSSGPVRTQYF.

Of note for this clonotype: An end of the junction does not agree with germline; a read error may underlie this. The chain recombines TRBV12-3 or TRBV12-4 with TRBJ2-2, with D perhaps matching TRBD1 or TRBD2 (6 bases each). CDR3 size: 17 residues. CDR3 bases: TGCGCCATCAGTGACCACCTGGGGGGCGCAGATACCGGAGAGCTGTTTTTT. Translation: CAISDHLGGADTGELFF.

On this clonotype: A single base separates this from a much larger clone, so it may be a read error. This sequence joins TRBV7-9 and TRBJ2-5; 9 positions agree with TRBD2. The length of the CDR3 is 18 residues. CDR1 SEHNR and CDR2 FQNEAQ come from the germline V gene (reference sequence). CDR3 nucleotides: TGTGCCAACAGCCACGCGGGACTAGCCGGCGGTAGTGTGGAGACCCAGTACTTC. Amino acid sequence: CANSHAGLAGGSVETQYF.

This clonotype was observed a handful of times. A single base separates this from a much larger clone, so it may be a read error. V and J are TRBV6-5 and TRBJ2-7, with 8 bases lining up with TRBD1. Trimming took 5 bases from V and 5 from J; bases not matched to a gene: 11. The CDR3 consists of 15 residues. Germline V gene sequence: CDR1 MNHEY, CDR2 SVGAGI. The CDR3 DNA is TGTGCCAGCAGTCAATTCCAGGGGGCGCTCAACGAGCAGTACTTC. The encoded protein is CASSQFQGALNEQYF.

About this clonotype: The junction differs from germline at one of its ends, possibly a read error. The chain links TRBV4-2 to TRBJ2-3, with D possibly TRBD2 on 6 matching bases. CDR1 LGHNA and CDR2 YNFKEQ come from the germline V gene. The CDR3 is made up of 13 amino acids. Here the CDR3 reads CASSPGGADTQYF. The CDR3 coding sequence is TGTGCTAGCAGCCCCGGGGGAGCAGATACGCAGTATTTT.

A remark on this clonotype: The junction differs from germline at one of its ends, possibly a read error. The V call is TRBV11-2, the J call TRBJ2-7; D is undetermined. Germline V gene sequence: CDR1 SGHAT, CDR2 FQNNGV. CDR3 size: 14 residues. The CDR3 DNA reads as TGTGCCAGCGGCTTAGGAGATAGAAATTACGAGCAGTACTTC. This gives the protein CASGLGDRNYEQYF.

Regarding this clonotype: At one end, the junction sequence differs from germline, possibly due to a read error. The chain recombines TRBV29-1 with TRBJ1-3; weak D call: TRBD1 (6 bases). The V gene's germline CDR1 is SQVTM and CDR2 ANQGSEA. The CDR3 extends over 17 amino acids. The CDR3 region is CIVEPPGAGAGGDTIYF. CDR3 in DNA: TGTATCGTTGAACCCCCCGGGGCAGGGGCGGGGGGAGACACCATATATTTT. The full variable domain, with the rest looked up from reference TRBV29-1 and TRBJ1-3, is SAVISQKPSRDICQRGTSLTIQCQVDSQVTMMFWYRQQPGQSLTLIATANQGSEATYESGFVIDKFPISRPNLTFSTLTVSNMSPEDSSIYLCIVEPPGAGAGGDTIYFGEGSWLTVV.

The CDR3 spells CASSFRDYLNAQYF. The CDR3 DNA is TGTGCCAGCAGCTTCAGGGACTACCTAAACGCGCAGTATTTT. The rearrangement uses TRBV7-9 and TRBJ2-3, with TRBD2 matching 7 bases. In germline, CDR1 is SEHNR, CDR2 FQNEAQ (reference sequence). CDR3 length: 14 residues. The junction had 10 bases not matched to a gene; V was cut back by 3 bases and J by 10 bases.

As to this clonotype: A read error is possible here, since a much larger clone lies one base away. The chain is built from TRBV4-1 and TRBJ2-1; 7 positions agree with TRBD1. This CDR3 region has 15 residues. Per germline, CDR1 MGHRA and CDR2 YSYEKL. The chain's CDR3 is CASSPRDRLYNERFF. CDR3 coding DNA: TGCGCCAGCAGCCCCCGGGACAGATTATACAATGAGCGGTTCTTC.

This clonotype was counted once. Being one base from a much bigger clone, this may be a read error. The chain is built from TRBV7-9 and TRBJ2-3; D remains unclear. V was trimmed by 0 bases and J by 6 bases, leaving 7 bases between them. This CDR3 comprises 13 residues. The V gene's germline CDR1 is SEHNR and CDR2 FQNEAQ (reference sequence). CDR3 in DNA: TGTGCCAGCAGCTTAGCGGTCGTTGATACGCAGTATTTT. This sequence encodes CASSLAVVDTQYF.

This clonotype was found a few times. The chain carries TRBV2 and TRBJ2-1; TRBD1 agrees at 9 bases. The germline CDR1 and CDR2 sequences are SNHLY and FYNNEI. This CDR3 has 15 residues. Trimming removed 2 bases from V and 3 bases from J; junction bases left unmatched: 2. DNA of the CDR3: TGTGCCAGCAGTGAAACGGGACAGGGCTACAATGAGCAGTTCTTC. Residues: CASSETGQGYNEQFF.

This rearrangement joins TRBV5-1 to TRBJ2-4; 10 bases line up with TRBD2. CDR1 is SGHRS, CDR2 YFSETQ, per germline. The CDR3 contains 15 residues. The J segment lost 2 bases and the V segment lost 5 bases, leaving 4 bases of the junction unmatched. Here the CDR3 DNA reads TGCGCCAGCAGACCGGGACTAGCGACCAAAAACATTCAGTACTTC. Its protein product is CASRPGLATKNIQYF.

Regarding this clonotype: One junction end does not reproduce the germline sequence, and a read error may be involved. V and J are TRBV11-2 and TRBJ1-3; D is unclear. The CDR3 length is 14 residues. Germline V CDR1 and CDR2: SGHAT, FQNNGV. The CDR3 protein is CASSISGGGYTIYF. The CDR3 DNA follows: TGTGCCAGCAGCATATCTGGAGGTGGATACACCATATATTTT.